The present TCR beta chain was sequenced within a study of regulatory T cells in long-lasting Graves disease. Regarding time point: newly diagnosed GD, antithyroid drugs for less than 3 months. RNA from PBMCs was the source of the TCR library. This CDR3 spans 14 amino acids. Trimming stripped 4 bases from V and 9 bases from J, with 18 bases between. CDR1 SGHVS and CDR2 FQNEAQ come from the germline V gene. In regard to this clonotype: A much larger clone differs by one base, so this may be a read error.

CDR3-region Arm-PCR and iRepertoire HTBI primers produced the TCR beta libraries. Each CDR3 protein is one row after TCRdb ran MiXCR on the multiplex PCR reads. The repertoire holds about 430,000 distinct CDR3 sequences, with around 16% as singletons. These same data were also listed under a study on T cells in Graves' hyperthyroidism and ophthalmopathy.

The receptor was isolated from a woman aged 40-49 years with Graves disease. The source was peripheral blood mononuclear cells (PBMCs), collected at new diagnosis, from a patient treated with antithyroid drugs. The V and J genes are TRBV7-8 and TRBJ1-1; perhaps TRBD1 as D (6 bases). The CDR3 sequence: CASSSLGGRAKAFF. As DNA, the CDR3 is TGTGCCAGCAGCTCCCTAGGGGGTAGGGCTAAAGCTTTCTTT.